A selection of T cell receptor beta chains follows, all from one sample in a study of human T cells and chemical hapten exposure. TCRdb re-derived calls from the RACE reads in MiXCR, one entry per CDR3 protein. The table has 30,000 to 35,000 distinct CDR3 sequences, around 7% seen once; the top ten hold about 9.8%. The sequenced sample consisted of whole blood. Every receptor here comes from a human donor in good health. Some clones in this sample may be carry-over from other donors' samples. Each CDR3 is given with its conserved first and last residue. D genes are given only for firm matches. Some rows mark clone size as missing; the rest say once, few, many or name a class of expanded clone.

clone_size	v_call	j_call	d_call	cdr3_nt	cdr3_aa
medium-sized	TRBV27	TRBJ1-6	-	TGTGCCAGCGGCCCTGAGCGCAGATCCACTTCACCCCTCCACTTT	CASGPERRSTSPLHF
-	TRBV7-7	TRBJ2-1	TRBD2	TGTGCTAGCAGCCATACTAGCGGACCTTACAATGAGCAGTTCTTC	CASSHTSGPYNEQFF
once	TRBV6-5	TRBJ1-6	-	TGTGCCAGCGGCAGGGGAAGTCCCTATAATTCACCCCTCCACTTT	CASGRGSPYNSPLHF
many	TRBV6-1	TRBJ1-5	-	TGTGCCAGCAGTGAACTGGGGATCCAGCCCCAGCATTTT	CASSELGIQPQHF
many	TRBV7-8	TRBJ2-2	TRBD2	TGTGCCAGCAGCCGACGGACTAGCAACACCGGGGAGCTGTTTTTT	CASSRRTSNTGELFF
many	TRBV27	TRBJ1-1	TRBD1	TGTGCCAGCAGTTATGCACCGGGACAGGGTGAAGCTTTCTTT	CASSYAPGQGEAFF
-	TRBV6-4	TRBJ2-1	TRBD2	TGTGCCAGCAGTGACTCACTAGCGGTTAATGAGCAGTTCTTC	CASSDSLAVNEQFF
many	TRBV7-9	TRBJ1-2	-	TGTGCCAGCAGCTCAGATTGGGACAACTACTCCAATGGCTACACCTTC	CASSSDWDNYSNGYTF
-	TRBV15	TRBJ1-4	-	TGTGCCACCAGCGCGAGCCCTAATGAAAAACTGTTTTTT	CATSASPNEKLFF
few	TRBV28	TRBJ1-5	-	TGTGCCAGCAGTTTAAATGTAGGAGGTCAGCCCCAGCATTTT	CASSLNVGGQPQHF
many	TRBV6-5	TRBJ1-1	-	TGTGCCAGCAGTCAGAATTGGGTGGGGAGCGCTGAAGCTTTCTTT	CASSQNWVGSAEAFF
many	TRBV20-1	TRBJ1-6	-	TGCAGTGCTAGAGAACAGGCGAGCTCCTATAATTCACCCCTCCACTTT	CSAREQASSYNSPLHF
few	TRBV7-2	TRBJ1-5	-	TGTGCCAGCAGCATGGAACCCGATCAGCCCCAGCATTTT	CASSMEPDQPQHF
many	TRBV20-1	TRBJ2-5	-	TGCAGTGCTAGGCGGGACTACCAAGAGACCCAGTACTTC	CSARRDYQETQYF
many	TRBV7-2	TRBJ2-1	-	TGTGCCAGCAGCTTAGCCCCCGTGGGGTCCAATGAGCAGTTCTTC	CASSLAPVGSNEQFF
many	TRBV29-1	TRBJ2-3	-	TGCAGCGTCCAAAGGCCCGACAACACAGATACGCAGTATTTT	CSVQRPDNTDTQYF
many	TRBV9	TRBJ1-1	-	TGTGCCAGCAGCGTAAGGGGCACTGAAGCTTTCTTT	CASSVRGTEAFF
few	TRBV12-3/TRBV12-4	TRBJ1-1	-	TGTGCCAGCAGTTTACATAGGGCGACGAACACTGAAGCTTTCTTT	CASSLHRATNTEAFF
many	TRBV6-5	TRBJ1-6	-	TGTGCCAGCAGTTATCTCGGACACAGAAATTCACCCCTCCACTTT	CASSYLGHRNSPLHF
few	TRBV6-6	TRBJ1-3	TRBD1	TGTGCCAGCAGAGCACCACAGGGGCTTGGAAACACCATATATTTT	CASRAPQGLGNTIYF
few	TRBV5-1	TRBJ2-4	-	TGCGCCAGCAGCTTGACGGGGGGAGGGGGAGACATTCAGTACTTC	CASSLTGGGGDIQYF
many	TRBV9	TRBJ2-1	-	TGTGCCAGCAGCTGGCAGGTAACCTACAATGAGCAGTTCTTC	CASSWQVTYNEQFF
few	TRBV20-1	TRBJ2-7	TRBD2	TGCAGTGCTAATCTAGCGGAGAGTACTGGCGAGCAGTACTTC	CSANLAESTGEQYF
-	TRBV7-2	TRBJ2-5	TRBD1	TGTGCCAGCAGTGACAGGGGGCAGGGGGAGACCCAGTACTTC	CASSDRGQGETQYF
few	TRBV28	TRBJ2-2	TRBD2	TGTGCCAGCATCCTTAGGAGGCTAGCGGGAGGCACCGGGGAGCTGTTTTTT	CASILRRLAGGTGELFF